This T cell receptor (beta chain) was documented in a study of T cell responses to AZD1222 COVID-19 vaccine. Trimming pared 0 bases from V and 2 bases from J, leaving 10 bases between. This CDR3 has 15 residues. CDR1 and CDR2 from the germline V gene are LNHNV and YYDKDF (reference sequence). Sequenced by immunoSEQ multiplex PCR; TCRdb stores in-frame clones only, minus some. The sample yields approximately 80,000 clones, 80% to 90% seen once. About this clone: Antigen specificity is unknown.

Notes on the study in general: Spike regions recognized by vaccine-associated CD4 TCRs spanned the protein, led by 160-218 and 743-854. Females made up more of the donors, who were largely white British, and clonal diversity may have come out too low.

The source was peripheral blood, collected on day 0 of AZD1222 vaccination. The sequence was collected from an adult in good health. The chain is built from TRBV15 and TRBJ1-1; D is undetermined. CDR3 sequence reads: CATSRDRFINTEAFF. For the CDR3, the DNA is TGTGCCACCAGCAGAGATAGGTTCATAAACACTGAAGCTTTCTTT.